The entry below describes one T cell receptor beta chain. In this sample, this clone turned up a few times. This receptor's antigen is unknown. The record has no base qualities; no much larger clone is one base away. These data originate in a study of cytomegalovirus exposure and HLA in healthy donors (dated by TCRdb to 2016 to 2017). Turning to the overall study: According to an earlier analysis of 587 of the donors, roughly 180 million T cells yielded 90 million to 130 million unique TCR beta sequences and approximately 300 Gb of sequence data. An early release that covered roughly 600 HLA-typed donors contained approximately 300 gigabases of sequencing data and around 85 million unique TCR sequences. Of the roughly 400 genotyped donors, 70% to 90% were placed in the genetic ancestry cluster associated with self-reported Caucasian donors. The aim of the study was to test whether cataloging public T cell receptors could identify signatures of past pathogen exposure. The study profiled the T cell repertoires of 666 subjects by immunosequencing and related them to cytomegalovirus serostatus. Along with the approximately 620-subject first cohort, a separate validation cohort of 120 different subjects was used. High-throughput TCR immunosequencing, statistical association of individual TCRs with disease status, and machine learning were combined to predict cytomegalovirus infection status. In a later analysis, previously published TCR beta repertoires from more than 500 donors were re-analyzed and high-resolution HLA genotyping was added so that TCR occurrence patterns could be studied. Rather than drawing on any new phenotypic data, the later analysis identified candidate immune exposures from TCR beta sequences and the way those sequences occurred across donors. An earlier analysis of around 580 of the donors used high-throughput TCR beta sequencing to judge whether each TCR beta V gene segment behaved as functional or pseudogenic. Alongside the repertoire data, information on donor age, sex, ethnicity and CMV serostatus was compiled. A later genetic analysis took genome-wide SNP genotypes for about 55% of the 666 donors and used that subset as a discovery cohort. All discovery cohort repertoires had been generated on a single sequencing platform. HLA typing included class I and class II loci at four-digit resolution. The number of donors typed differed by locus, with 629-630 for A, B, C, DRB1 and DQB1, over 500 for DQA1, 600 to 610 for DPA1, and some 470 for DPB1. About five DR-DQ haplotypes were treated as single units for association and clustering because of strong linkage in the cohort. Across under 500 genotyped donors of the cohort, an average of about 240,000 unique TCR beta nucleotide sequences per donor were sequenced, and roughly 20% of those sequences were non-productive.

In total, 630 or so healthy bone marrow donors made up the cohort. At the time of sampling, every cohort member was nominally healthy, though immune exposures that went unrecorded were likely present. The donor was CMV seronegative and was included in the group of several hundred seronegative cohort members. Every donor gave a peripheral blood sample, and the peripheral blood mononuclear cells from that sample were used for TCR beta sequencing. The Qiagen DNeasy Blood Extraction Kit was used to extract genomic DNA from the blood cell samples. To prepare the library, the immunoSEQ multiplex PCR assay was applied. For the multiplex PCR, a mixture combining 60 forward primers for TCR Vbeta segments and 13 reverse primers for TCR Jbeta segments was used. Amplification of the CDR3 region of rearranged TCR beta genes was performed with a multiplex PCR assay on genomic DNA. The Illumina HiSeq System was used to sequence the amplified TCR beta libraries as 87-base-pair reads. The authors' pipeline ran thus. Across the 500 to 850 repertoires, a later analysis counted tens of millions of unique TCR beta chains, 9 million to 14 million of which were shared by at least two donors. Raw reads were error-corrected and collapsed into unique sequences by a nearest-neighbor algorithm in which closely related sequences were merged to remove PCR and sequencing errors. CDR3 sequences were aligned to IMGT reference sequences to assign V, D and J gene segments. For a sequence to be retained, a match of at least six nucleotides was required to both a V gene segment and a J gene segment. Rearrangements were called productive when the CDR3 lacked stop codons and stayed in frame with V and J; all others were non-productive. Following IMGT convention, CDR3 was defined as the stretch from the second conserved V-encoded cysteine to the conserved J-encoded phenylalanine. Sequences without an unambiguous match to a single V gene segment were excluded from the earlier analysis of a few hundred of the donors. In an earlier analysis of approximately 590 of the donors, V segments were called functional above 56.7% productive rearrangements and were called segregating when the between-donor standard deviation exceeded 5%. A statistical classification framework was developed to diagnose cytomegalovirus status using the catalog of TCR beta chain sequences. In a later analysis, TCR nucleotide sequences were compared against IMGT/GENE-DB human TR gene sequences so that V and J genes could be assigned. A later analysis assigned CDR3 sequences and most-parsimonious VDJ recombination scenarios with the TCRdist pipeline. A later analysis defined each TCR beta chain by its CDR3 amino acid sequence plus V-gene family, and excluded reads lacking a unique V-gene family. A later analysis removed 550 to 650 highly shared, low-generation-probability nucleotide sequences to deal with suspected cross-contamination and a sequencing artifact. A later analysis calculated a clonal expansion index for each public chain from normalized within-repertoire ranks of inferred template counts. In a later analysis, generation probabilities were computed using a VDJ recombination model fitted to out-of-frame rearrangements, and the results were checked against IGoR. Hypergeometric tests were used in a later analysis to score TCR-TCR, TCR-HLA and TCR-CMV co-occurrence, with a repertoire-size bias correction applied to the TCR pairs. False discovery rates were estimated in a later analysis by permuting HLA or CMV assignments 20 times. In a later analysis, co-occurring TCRs were grouped with DBSCAN, and TCRdist sequence similarity was added when clustering was performed within HLA-allele-positive subsets. For co-occurrence clustering, repertoires with fewer than 30,000 or more than 120,000 public chains were excluded, along with about five repertoires with anomalous nucleotide sharing. TCRdb mirrors the immuneACCESS table, restricted to in-frame sequences. Some clones are absent from its copies; in checked studies, under half trace to an unresolved V gene, and the reason for the others is unknown. D and trimming were read from the DNA, whereas the V and J calls and clone size are those reported in that table. A total of about 140,000 clones appear in this sample, 88% of them only once. 0.5% to 0.65% of the sample is held by the ten biggest clonotypes.

General findings and caveats noted by the study authors: Specific HLA alleles were associated with 15,000 to 20,000 TCR beta sequences at a false discovery rate of 0.05 in a later analysis. A further reported finding was that TCR beta sequences accurately predicted the HLA-A and HLA-B alleles for most subjects in the first cohort. The classifier was reported to diagnose cytomegalovirus status with high specificity and sensitivity in both the original and validation cohorts. In a later analysis, HLA-associated TCR beta chains were found to be more clonally expanded and to have lower generation probabilities than equally common non-associated chains. Presence/absence analyses assumed roughly uniform sequencing depth across donors, an assumption that may not hold. A few of the identified cytomegalovirus-associated TCR beta chains were confirmed in vitro to be specific for cytomegalovirus antigens. The study gave a list of 150 to 200 TCR beta chains associated with cytomegalovirus. Only TCR beta chains were sequenced in this cohort, and the absence of alpha or paired-chain data limited detectable features. Immune exposure information for the cohort was limited to CMV serostatus. The earlier analysis of 587 of the donors excluded 15 to 20 rarely observed V segments, including chromosome 9 orphons, because counts were too low. According to a later analysis, most CMV-associated TCR beta chains appeared to be HLA-restricted, and the HLA associations seemed to be driven largely by CMV exposure. Correlated functional status among segregating V segments might reflect linkage disequilibrium, but an unknown experimental factor could not be ruled out. An association between a missense DCLRE1C variant and V-gene and J-gene trimming of TCR beta chains was found in a later genetic analysis and replicated in an independent cohort. The authors suggested that the approach could potentially be generalized to other disease states and immunological phenotypes. In a later analysis, TCR association rates were found to vary across HLA loci, with the most associated TCRs seen for DRB1 alleles and the fewest for HLA-C alleles. While some public TCRs were present in many individuals, most TCR sequences turned up only very rarely across donors. The sequencing pipeline was judged likely to have produced a cluster of highly shared sequence variants as a technical artifact. Some IMGT-functional V segments, including TRBV6-2 and TRBV6-3, could not be told apart with the 87-base-pair reads, so those segments were excluded. An earlier analysis of several hundred of the donors showed that most TCR beta V segments appeared in productive rearrangements either about 87% or about 30% of the time, which broadly matched IMGT annotations. Assigning TCR associations to individual alleles was difficult when HLA alleles, especially DR and DQ, strongly co-occurred. In a later genetic analysis, fewer N-insertions in productive TCRs were reported among donors in an Asian-associated ancestry cluster than the 666-donor mean. HLA typing was unavailable for some donors at each locus, so association tests used only the typed subset. Several of the top co-occurrence clusters appeared to be linked to parvovirus B19, influenza, CMV and Epstein-Barr virus, according to a later analysis.

Trimming accounts for 6 bases at V and 5 bases at J, while the number of junction bases matched to no gene is 8. The CDR3 contains 14 residues, cysteine and phenylalanine counted. The CDR3 DNA has 42 bases and is translated from base 1. The germline V gene sets CDR1 to SGHDT and CDR2 to YYEEEE. This chain is built from TRBV5-6 and TRBJ1-2; the central 9 bases match TRBD1. Material: PBMCs. This sequence originates from a woman in her thirties or forties in good health and CMV-seronegative. CDR3 protein: CASIMIGTGYGYTF. In nucleotides, the sequence is TGTGCCAGCATCATGATCGGGACAGGGTATGGCTACACCTTC.